A single sample gave rise to the 4 T cell receptor beta chains below, sequenced in a study of blood T cell repertoires in COVID-19. Assay used: immunoSEQ multiplex PCR; TCRdb lists only in-frame clones, some missing. The sample contains about 140,000 clones, approximately 90% of which appear only once. Sequencing was performed on peripheral blood. These receptors were obtained from a woman aged 55-70 years with active COVID-19.

The CDR3 loop is CASSSTGELHTEAFF. CDR3 coding DNA: TGCGCCAGCAGCTCCACCGGGGAGCTACACACTGAAGCTTTCTTT. This sequence joins TRBV5-1 and TRBJ1-1, with D unclear. CDR1 and CDR2 (germline): SGHRS, YFSETQ. Trimming stripped 3 bases from V and 3 bases from J, with 15 bases between. The CDR3 has 15 amino acids.

This chain uses TRBV2 with TRBJ1-1; maybe TRBD1 (5 bases). The V gene lost 4 bases and the J gene lost 0 bases, with 12 bases spanning the gap. CDR3 length: 15 residues. Per germline, CDR1 SNHLY and CDR2 FYNNEI. DNA of the CDR3: TGTGCCAGCAGTGTAGATGGGGCGGTGAACACTGAAGCTTTCTTT. Translation: CASSVDGAVNTEAFF.

The V call is TRBV5-6, the J call TRBJ1-2; D unclear. CDR3 length: 12 residues. Trimming shortened V by 4 bases and J by 8 bases, and 12 bases separated the two germline ends. Germline values: CDR1 SGHDT, CDR2 YYEEEE. The CDR3 loop is CASSPWGVGYTF. Here the CDR3 DNA reads TGTGCCAGCAGCCCCTGGGGAGTAGGCTACACCTTC.

CDR3 region: CASSPTGRGTEQYF. CDR3 bases: TGTGCCAGCTCACCCACGGGCAGGGGTACCGAGCAGTACTTC. J is TRBJ2-7 and V is TRBV18; perhaps TRBD1 as D (6 bases). V was cut by 3 bases and J by 6 bases, with 15 bases left in between. The CDR3 length is 14 residues. Germline values: CDR1 KGHSH, CDR2 LQKENI.